The 2 T cell receptor beta chains listed next were all sequenced from one sample in a study of blood T cell repertoires in COVID-19. TCRdb's copy holds only in-frame clones and misses some; the assay was immunoSEQ multiplex PCR. Among approximately 49,000 clones listed, 82% were seen once. Sequencing was carried out using peripheral blood. The receptors come from a woman in her sixties or seventies with acute or convalescent COVID-19.

V is TRBV7-8 and J is TRBJ2-3, with D possibly matching TRBD1 (5 bases). The CDR3 has 16 amino acids. The V end lost 4 bases, the J end lost 1 base, and 15 bases lay between the germline ends. CDR1 is SGHVS, CDR2 FQNEAQ, per germline. The chain's CDR3 is CASSSLAGQGTDTQYF. In DNA, the CDR3 is TGTGCCAGCAGCTCCTTAGCAGGGCAGGGCACAGATACGCAGTATTTT.

This chain uses TRBV7-8 with TRBJ1-5; unclear D gene. V was shortened by 5 bases and J by 4 bases, with 15 bases between the two germline ends. The CDR3 consists of 15 residues. Germline V gene lookup returns CDR1 SGHVS and CDR2 FQNEAQ. CDR3 DNA sequence: TGTGCCAGCAGCCCTTTGGACTCAGAGAATCAGCCCCAGCATTTT. This sequence encodes CASSPLDSENQPQHF.